Described below is a single T cell receptor beta chain sequence and its context. It has no known antigen specificity. Within one base of it there is no much larger clone, and no base qualities were kept. This specimen belongs to a study of response to subunit inactivated influenza vaccine (dated 2018 in TCRdb). Concerning the study at large: To follow how T cells responded to a trivalent subunit inactivated influenza vaccine, the researchers relied on deep quantitative profiling of the T cell receptor repertoire. What the authors observed across the whole study: The authors proposed that each seasonal influenza vaccination may bring in only a limited number of new T cells.

Receptor libraries were prepared by RT-PCR. Sequenced using an Illumina HiSeq 2500. The public reads were reprocessed in TCRdb via fastp at Q25 and MiXCR, keeping in-frame beta chains. Rows are combined by CDR3 protein, so each entry shows the most common genes and DNA. The sample table lists 800,000 or so distinct CDR3 sequences, around 21% of them with a count of one. Around 9.6% of the sample comes from the top ten. The CDR3, cysteine through phenylalanine, is 16 amino acids long. Solely the CDR3 DNA is kept, with 48 bases framed from the first base. Clipping removes 0 bases from V and 5 bases from J, with 3 as the unmatched junction base count. CDR1 and CDR2, per the germline V gene, are LGHNA and YNFKEQ.

Here the chain combines TRBV4-2 and TRBJ2-5, with 13 junctional bases fitting TRBD2. Sequences were derived from PBMCs from blood, sampled less than 6 days after vaccination. This TCR was recovered from a man aged 45-65 years who received an inactivated influenza vaccine. Donor details come from another sample of the same person, matched by shared clones. The DNA is TGTGCCAGCAGCCAAGATCGGACTAGCGGGGGTGAGACCCAGTACTTC. Translated, this gives CASSQDRTSGGETQYF.